The sequence of this TCR beta chain was determined in a study of T cells after yellow fever vaccination. The TCR cDNA carried a universal primer site and UMIs from 5'RACE template switching. Via MiXCR, TCRdb re-called the 5' RACE reads, giving one row per CDR3 protein. The sample has 25,000 to 30,000 distinct CDR3 sequences; approximately 5% are singletons. This clonotype was detected ten times or more. The CDR3 is made up of 15 amino acids. Trimming removed 0 bases at V and 7 bases at J, with 16 bases between. The germline V gene encodes CDR1 GTSNPN and CDR2 SVGIG (reference sequence). Regarding the study as a whole: Subsequent to the booster, the majority of primary-vaccination clones reappeared (under 98% CD4, 88% CD8). Abundant clonotypes from the bulk population could get into FACS-sorted repertoires as contaminants. The sorted memory subsets sampled on day 0 contained almost no detectable vaccine-responding clonotypes.

This receptor was obtained from a man aged 25 to 45 who received the YFV17D yellow fever vaccine. The chain combines TRBV30 with TRBJ2-1, with D unresolved. The material sequenced was PBMCs, either bulk or a sorted T-cell subset (CD4+, CD8+, memory, or dextramer-sorted; not recorded which), taken 15 days after the yellow fever booster vaccination. CDR3 nucleotide sequence: TGTGCCTGGAGTGTAAGGGCAGCAACGACGAATGAGCAGTTCTTC. Its protein is CAWSVRAATTNEQFF.